Given below is one T cell receptor beta chain in context. Its antigen is undetermined. Two lung cancer pathologists independently confirmed each histologic diagnosis. TCRdb's copy holds only in-frame clones and misses some; the assay was immunoSEQ multiplex PCR. This sample yields some 15,000 clones, of which 75% to 85% are seen a single time; just under 5% belongs to the top ten. The record originates from a study of immune evolution from preneoplasia to lung adenocarcinoma. Study outcomes and limitations: Later-stage lesions seemingly showed higher T cell density and diversity than normal lung. T cell clonality was higher in KRAS-mutant than EGFR-mutant or wild-type nodules.

This CDR3 is 14 amino acids long. V dropped 1 base and J dropped 15 bases, with 19 bases sitting between them. From germline, CDR1 is LNHDA and CDR2 SQIVND (reference sequence). The chain is built from TRBV19 and TRBJ1-5, with D maybe TRBD1 (5 bases). Sequenced sample: FFPE minimally invasive lung adenocarcinoma tissue. This TCR was sampled from a person aged 65 to 85 with lung adenocarcinoma. CDR3 coding DNA: TGTGCCAGTAGTATAGCCCTAGAGTCCGGGACTTGGCATTTT. This codes for CASSIALESGTWHF.